The 14 T cell receptor beta chains given below trace back to one sample, sequenced in a study of blood T cells in healthy people across ages (dated by TCRdb to between 2015 and 2016). Library method: 5' RACE. Sequencing was performed on an Illumina HiSeq 2500. A second PCR of roughly 7 to 11 cycles was performed with a sample-barcoded 5' primer and a J-beta primer mix. Starting from the raw public reads, TCRdb applied fastp trimming at Q25, assembled clones with MiXCR and retained in-frame beta chains. Records with the same CDR3 protein are collapsed into one entry carrying the most frequent genes and DNA. The table for this sample lists about 1.4 million distinct CDR3 sequences; approximately 60% of them were counted only once. About 6.3% of the sample comes from the top ten. Sequencing input: blood. These receptors originate from a man in his late teens or twenties in good health.

This clonotype occurred a few times. The V call is TRBV27, the J call TRBJ2-5, with D perhaps assigned TRBD1 or TRBD2 (5 bases each). Trimming removed 3 bases from V and 0 bases from J, with 8 bases in between. The CDR3 consists of 14 residues. The germline gives CDR1 MNHEY, CDR2 SMNVEV (reference sequence). The CDR3 sequence is CASSFWGYQETQYF. Here the CDR3 DNA reads TGTGCCAGCAGTTTCTGGGGGTACCAAGAGACCCAGTACTTC.

The chain employs TRBV11-2 and TRBJ2-1; 7 bases map to TRBD2. The germline gives CDR1 SGHAT, CDR2 FQNNGV. The ends lost 5 bases at V and 7 bases at J; junction bases unmatched: 5. CDR3 size: 13 residues. The DNA for the CDR3 is TGTGCCAGCAGCGGACTAGAATTAAATGAGCAGTTCTTC. Its protein is CASSGLELNEQFF.

The chain carries TRBV7-9 and TRBJ1-2, with 7 bases matching TRBD1. V was pared by 5 bases and J by 3 bases, with 9 bases of the junction left unmatched. Germline CDR1 reads SEHNR; CDR2 reads FQNEAQ (reference sequence). The CDR3 is made up of 15 amino acids. The chain's CDR3 is CASSRMDRPDYGYTF. Written as DNA, the CDR3 is TGTGCCAGCAGCCGTATGGACAGGCCGGACTATGGCTACACCTTC. Based on the CDR3 plus reference TRBV7-9 and TRBJ1-2, the full variable domain is DTGVSQNPRHKITKRGQNVTFRCDPISEHNRLYWYRQTLGQGPEFLTYFQNEAQLEKSRLLSDRFSAERPKGSFSTLEIQRTEQGDSAMYLCASSRMDRPDYGYTFGSGTRLTVV.

The chain is built from TRBV18 and TRBJ2-3; 9 nucleotides line up with TRBD1. The germline V gene encodes CDR1 KGHSH and CDR2 LQKENI. The CDR3 covers 13 residues. The V and J ends lost 0 bases and 11 bases, in that order; junction bases with no gene match: 3. The CDR3 DNA is TGTGCCAGCTCACCACCCTCGGACAGGGGGCAGTATTTT. It codes for CASSPPSDRGQYF.

V and J are TRBV6-1 and TRBJ2-5; weak D call: TRBD2 (6 bases). Germline V gene sequence: CDR1 MNHNS, CDR2 SASEGT. Trimming took 2 bases from V and 5 from J, leaving 15 bases between them. The CDR3 extends over 15 amino acids. Written as DNA, the CDR3 is TGTGCCAGCAGTGAATATGGGGGGAATGGCGAGACCCAGTACTTC. This sequence encodes CASSEYGGNGETQYF.

V is TRBV20-1 and J is TRBJ1-5, with D perhaps matching TRBD1 (5 bases). Trimming removed 0 bases at V and 5 bases at J, with 14 bases between. The CDR3 has 15 residues. Per the germline V gene, CDR1 is DFQATT and CDR2 is SNEGSKA (reference sequence). CDR3 loop: CSARESGNSDQPQHF. CDR3 sequence (DNA): TGCAGTGCTAGAGAGTCAGGGAATTCAGATCAGCCCCAGCATTTT.

The chain joins TRBV20-1 to TRBJ2-5; the match to TRBD1 covers 10 bases. The J call may be mistaken, given a closer DNA end match to TRBJ2-7. CDR3 length equals 15 residues. CDR1 DFQATT and CDR2 SNEGSKA come from the germline V gene (reference sequence). This CDR3 is CSARARDRGFHEQYF. Written as DNA, the CDR3 is TGCAGTGCTAGAGCCCGGGACAGGGGTTTCCACGAGCAGTACTTC.

CDR3 nucleotide sequence: TGTGCCAGCAGTTCCTGGGACAGAGCTAACTATGGCTACACCTTC. It specifies CASSSWDRANYGYTF. V usage is TRBV6-6 and J usage is TRBJ1-2; 7 bases match TRBD1. CDR1 MNHNY and CDR2 SVGAGI come from the germline V gene (reference sequence). The junction had 5 bases not matched to a gene; V was cut back by 4 bases and J by 0 bases. CDR3 size: 15 residues.

This clonotype was counted between two and nine times. Written as DNA, the CDR3 is TGCAGTGCTAGGAACTTTTACTACGAGCAGTACTTC. This codes for CSARNFYYEQYF. The chain joins TRBV20-1 to TRBJ2-5; no clear D gene. The DNA end is a closer match to TRBJ2-7, so the J assignment may be wrong. Germline loops: CDR1 DFQATT, CDR2 SNEGSKA (reference sequence). The CDR3 totals 12 residues.

Only a few counts were recorded for this clonotype. The V call is TRBV4-2, the J call TRBJ2-1; tentatively, D is TRBD1 (5 bases). The germline V and J ends were trimmed by 1 base and 8 bases, with 15 bases remaining between them. The CDR3 sequence is 15 residues long. The V gene's germline CDR1 is LGHNA and CDR2 YNFKEQ. The CDR3 DNA is TGTGCCAGCAGCCAAGTAGGGGCAGGGTACGATGAGCAGTTCTTC. It translates to CASSQVGAGYDEQFF.

This clonotype was seen repeatedly, ten times or more. This chain connects TRBV20-1 to TRBJ2-7; 7 bases match TRBD1. Germline CDR1 reads DFQATT; CDR2 reads SNEGSKA (reference sequence). Unmatched junction bases numbered 5, after V lost 3 bases and J lost 3 bases. The CDR3 sequence is 13 residues long. CDR3 amino acids: CSARTGLDYEQYF. The CDR3 region has the DNA TGCAGTGCTAGGACAGGGTTGGACTACGAGCAGTACTTC.

This clonotype showed up just a few times. The chain uses TRBV4-1 and TRBJ2-1; D gene ambiguous. The V end was cut by 2 bases, the J end by 6 bases, with 11 bases between. The CDR3 runs to 14 residues. Looked up from germline, CDR1 is MGHRA and CDR2 is YSYEKL. In nucleotides, the CDR3 is TGCGCCAGCAGCCAAATGGCTAGGGTCAATGAGCAGTTCTTC. Translation gives CASSQMARVNEQFF.

The chain is built from TRBV4-1 and TRBJ1-5; D not certain. CDR1 and CDR2 from the germline V gene are MGHRA and YSYEKL. The CDR3 has 13 amino acids. V dropped 3 bases and J dropped 5 bases, with 8 bases sitting between them. DNA of the CDR3: TGCGCCAGCAGCCAGGCGGGTTATCAGCCCCAGCATTTT. This codes for CASSQAGYQPQHF.

The chain recombines TRBV15 with TRBJ2-3; 13 bases match TRBD2. CDR3 length: 16 residues. Germline CDR1 LNHNV, CDR2 YYDKDF (reference sequence). Losses at the gene ends were 3 bases for V and 1 base for J; bases not matched to a gene: 1. DNA for the CDR3: TGTGCCACCAGCAGGGGACTAGCGGGACGCACAGATACGCAGTATTTT. Translated, it gives CATSRGLAGRTDTQYF.